The T cell receptor (beta chain) under discussion was sequenced for a study of blood T cell repertoires in COVID-19. The wider study: T cells, B-cell-depleted T cells, or PBMCs supplied cDNA or gDNA.

This CDR3 comprises 15 residues. The germline V gene has CDR1 MNHEY and CDR2 SMNVEV (reference sequence). V lost 8 bases to trimming and J lost 6 bases, with 19 bases between them. Original methodology: Reference gene primer amplification gave nucleated cell count estimates. Assay used: immunoSEQ multiplex PCR; TCRdb lists only in-frame clones, some missing. That table supplies the V and J calls and clone size; D and trimming were determined from the DNA. The repertoire includes more than 250,000 clones, 70% to 90% of them detected once, and 6.3% sits in the top ten. Seattle patients were enrolled during active infection and followed longitudinally. The sample holds one count of this clone.

The sample taken for sequencing was peripheral blood. The sequence was collected from a woman between 50 and 59 years old with COVID-19, enrolled during active disease. This rearrangement joins TRBV27 to TRBJ2-2; D may be TRBD2 (6 bases). CDR3 region: CASFPGGSKAGELFF. The CDR3 nucleotides read TGTGCCAGCTTTCCTGGGGGGAGTAAGGCCGGGGAGCTGTTTTTT.